The entry that follows covers one TCR beta chain sequence. Its antigen target is currently unknown. No base-level quality is on record; no much larger clone is a single base apart. Unmatched junction bases come to 5, with V trimmed by 5 bases and J by 4 bases. The CDR3 contains 14 residues, cysteine and phenylalanine counted. Of all the DNA, just the CDR3 is kept, 42 bases in frame from base 1. The germline V gene (reference sequence) sets CDR1 to SEHNR and CDR2 to FQNEAQ. The sample comes from a study of cytomegalovirus exposure and HLA in healthy donors (dated by TCRdb to 2015 to 2018). For the wider study: In an earlier analysis of about 560 of the donors, approximately 260 Gb of sequence data and 90 million to 120 million unique TCR beta sequences from 150 million to 200 million T cells were reported. An early release covering some 640 HLA-typed donors comprised about 300 gigabases of sequencing data and tens of millions of unique TCR sequences. Of the 398 genotyped donors, around 81% fell in the genetic ancestry cluster associated with self-reported Caucasian donors. The study aimed to test whether signatures of past pathogen exposure could be identified by cataloging public T cell receptors. The T cell repertoires of 670 or so subjects were profiled by immunosequencing and related to cytomegalovirus serostatus. A separate validation cohort of 100 to 150 different subjects was used in addition to the approximately 700-subject first cohort. The study combined high-throughput TCR immunosequencing, statistical association of individual TCRs with disease status, and machine learning to predict cytomegalovirus infection status. A later analysis re-analyzed previously published TCR beta repertoires from hundreds of donors and added high-resolution HLA genotyping to study TCR occurrence patterns. In the later analysis, no new phenotypic data were used to find candidate immune exposures; instead, reliance was placed on TCR beta sequences and their occurrence across donors. An earlier analysis of about 620 of the donors applied high-throughput TCR beta sequencing to assess whether each TCR beta V gene segment acted as functional or pseudogenic. Donor age, sex, ethnicity and CMV serostatus were collected together with the repertoire data. A later genetic analysis used genome-wide SNP genotypes for about three fifths of the 666 donors, treating that subset as a discovery cohort. All discovery cohort repertoires had been generated using a single sequencing platform. Class I and class II HLA loci were covered by the typing at four-digit resolution. Typing coverage varied by locus: about 620-630 donors for A, B, C, DRB1 and DQB1; roughly 500 for DQA1; more than 600 for DPA1; 450 to 480 for DPB1. Because of strong linkage in the cohort, roughly five DR-DQ haplotypes were treated as single units for association and clustering. Across 398 genotyped donors of the cohort, an average of about 240,000 unique TCR beta nucleotide sequences per donor were sequenced, and 15% to 20% of those sequences were non-productive.

Broad study findings and their caveats: HLA typing was unavailable for some donors at each locus, so association tests used only the typed subset. A later analysis found that HLA-associated TCR beta chains were more clonally expanded and had lower generation probabilities than equally common non-associated chains. Some IMGT-functional V segments, including TRBV6-2 and TRBV6-3, could not be told apart with the 87-base-pair reads, so those segments were excluded. In an earlier analysis of some 500 of the donors, most TCR beta V segments were observed in productive rearrangements about 90% or about 30% of the time, broadly matching IMGT annotations. Correlated functional status among segregating V segments might reflect linkage disequilibrium, but an unknown experimental factor could not be ruled out. A later analysis reported that several top co-occurrence clusters appeared linked to parvovirus B19, influenza, CMV and Epstein-Barr virus. A further reported finding was that TCR beta sequences accurately predicted the HLA-A and HLA-B alleles for most subjects in the first cohort. CMV serostatus was the only immune exposure information available for the cohort. According to a later analysis, most CMV-associated TCR beta chains appeared to be HLA-restricted, and the HLA associations seemed to be driven largely by CMV exposure. Most TCR sequences were observed very rarely across donors, whereas some public TCRs were present in many individuals. A few of the identified cytomegalovirus-associated TCR beta chains were confirmed in vitro to be specific for cytomegalovirus antigens. Sequencing depth was assumed to be roughly uniform across donors in the presence/absence analyses, though that assumption may not hold. The study listed 164 TCR beta chains as associated with cytomegalovirus. A cluster of highly shared sequence variants was judged likely to represent a technical artifact of the sequencing pipeline. According to a later analysis, TCR association rates differed among HLA loci, with DRB1 alleles showing the most associated TCRs and HLA-C alleles showing the fewest. Only TCR beta chains were sequenced in this cohort, and the absence of alpha or paired-chain data limited detectable features. When HLA alleles, especially DR and DQ, strongly co-occurred, TCR associations were difficult to assign to individual alleles. In a later genetic analysis, fewer N-insertions in productive TCRs were reported among donors in an Asian-associated ancestry cluster than the roughly 670-donor mean. A later genetic analysis associated a missense DCLRE1C variant with V-gene and J-gene trimming of TCR beta chains, and an independent cohort replicated the association. It was suggested by the authors that the approach could potentially be generalized to other disease states and immunological phenotypes. At a false discovery rate of 0.05, a later analysis linked around 17,000 TCR beta sequences to specific HLA alleles. Because counts were too low, roughly 16 rarely observed V segments, including chromosome 9 orphons, were left out of the earlier analysis of 587 of the donors. In both the original and validation cohorts, the classifier was reported to diagnose cytomegalovirus status with high specificity and sensitivity.

Libraries came from the immunoSEQ multiplex PCR assay. For the multiplex PCR, a mixture combining 60 forward primers for TCR Vbeta segments and 13 reverse primers for TCR Jbeta segments was used. Amplification of the CDR3 region of rearranged TCR beta genes was performed with a multiplex PCR assay on genomic DNA. The amplified TCR beta libraries were sequenced on the Illumina HiSeq System as 87-base-pair reads. In the original analysis: In a later analysis, tens of millions of unique TCR beta chains were counted across the 500 to 850 repertoires, and approximately 9.9 million of these chains were shared by at least two donors. A nearest-neighbor algorithm error-corrected the raw reads and collapsed the reads into unique sequences, merging closely related sequences to remove PCR and sequencing errors. V, D and J gene segments were assigned by aligning CDR3 sequences to IMGT reference sequences. For a sequence to be retained, at least a six-nucleotide match to both a V gene segment and a J gene segment was required. A rearrangement counted as productive if the CDR3 had no stop codons and remained in frame with V and J, and every other rearrangement counted as non-productive. Following IMGT convention, CDR3 was defined as the stretch from the second conserved V-encoded cysteine up to the conserved J-encoded phenylalanine. The earlier analysis of fewer than 750 of the donors excluded sequences that lacked an unambiguous match to a single V gene segment. In an earlier analysis of around 600 of the donors, V segments were called functional above 56.7% productive rearrangements and were called segregating when the between-donor standard deviation exceeded 5%. A statistical classification framework was developed to diagnose cytomegalovirus status using the catalog of TCR beta chain sequences. A later analysis assigned V and J genes by comparing TCR nucleotide sequences with IMGT/GENE-DB human TR gene sequences. In a later analysis, CDR3 sequences and most-parsimonious VDJ recombination scenarios were assigned using the TCRdist pipeline. In a later analysis, each TCR beta chain was defined by its CDR3 amino acid sequence together with its V-gene family, and reads lacking a unique V-gene family were excluded. A later analysis removed over 500 highly shared, low-generation-probability nucleotide sequences to deal with suspected cross-contamination and a sequencing artifact. In a later analysis, a clonal expansion index was calculated for each public chain from normalized within-repertoire ranks of inferred template counts. In a later analysis, generation probabilities were computed using a VDJ recombination model fitted to out-of-frame rearrangements, and the results were checked against IGoR. A later analysis scored TCR-TCR, TCR-HLA and TCR-CMV co-occurrence with hypergeometric tests, applying a repertoire-size bias correction to TCR pairs. To estimate false discovery rates, a later analysis permuted the HLA or CMV assignments 20 times. In a later analysis, co-occurring TCRs were grouped using DBSCAN, and TCRdist sequence similarity was added for clustering within HLA-allele-positive subsets. Repertoires with fewer than 30,000 or more than 120,000 public chains, plus five repertoires with anomalous nucleotide sharing, were excluded from co-occurrence clustering. TCRdb obtained this table from immuneACCESS and retained in-frame rearrangements with V and J assigned. These tables miss some clones; where compared with another copy, unresolved V genes account for less than half of the shortfall, and the remainder is unexplained. V, J and clone size were drawn from that table, and D and trimming were deduced from the DNA. The sample table holds roughly 75,000 clones, of which 75% to 85% were seen once. Approximately 20% of the sample goes to the ten largest clones.

In total, over 600 healthy bone marrow donors made up the cohort. At the time of sampling, all cohort members were nominally healthy, though unrecorded immune exposures were likely present. The donor was CMV seropositive and belonged to the group of 250 to 300 seropositive cohort members. Every donor gave a peripheral blood sample, and the peripheral blood mononuclear cells from that sample were used for TCR beta sequencing. Genomic DNA extraction from the blood cell samples was performed with the Qiagen DNeasy Blood Extraction Kit. The chain uses TRBV7-9 and TRBJ1-5, and TRBD1 matches 7 of the central bases. The sequencing sample was made of PBMCs. This receptor was taken from a man between 65 and 85 years old in good health and CMV-seropositive. The nucleotides read TGTGCCAGCAGCGAGGGGACAGCGAATCAGCCCCAGCATTTT. This translates into CASSEGTANQPQHF.